The subject of this entry is one TCR beta chain. No antigen is known for it. Assay: immunoSEQ multiplex PCR; the TCRdb copy retains only in-frame clones and omits some. The sample shows 950,000 to 1,100,000 clones, about 77% of them seen only once. The source of the sample is a study of shared clonotypes between healthy human individuals. Across the study: The composition of the donors was a couple of women and three men aged 18 to 49.

Study results and caveats: Clonotype sharing across donors was expected to vary with sequencing depth. Non-shared clonotypes had lower generation probabilities than clonotypes shared by all four sorted-subset donors. Naive CD4 clonotypes overlapped across several donors at roughly 5.1%.

The CDR3 is 15 residues long. J lost 3 bases, V lost 1 base, and 3 bases had no gene match. Germline assignment: CDR1 SGHNT and CDR2 YENEEA. V usage is TRBV11-3 and J usage is TRBJ2-1; 7 positions agree with TRBD2. The material sequenced was memory CD4+ T cells sorted from blood. Subset: CD45RA-negative fraction. This clonotype was sampled from a man aged 18 to 29 in good health. The CDR3 loop reads CASSLVAGVYNEQFF. The CDR3 DNA is TGTGCCAGCAGCTTAGTGGCGGGAGTCTACAATGAGCAGTTCTTC.